The 32 T cell receptor beta chains in this list originate from one sample, sequenced in a study of CD8+ T cells in alopecia areata. Regarding treatment: oral pan-JAK inhibitor, 5-10 mg twice daily. Extracted from the samples, RNA was reverse transcribed into cDNA to serve as the sequencing template. Produced via immunoSEQ multiplex PCR; TCRdb's table is partial and in-frame only. The sample records about 220,000 clones, under 75% being singletons. Sequencing was performed on CD4+ T cells sorted from blood, taken at week 4, from a patient treated with tofacitinib. The origin of the receptors is a human donor with alopecia areata.

The gene calls are TRBV11-2 and TRBJ2-1; D may be TRBD1 (6 bases). CDR1 and CDR2 (germline): SGHAT, FQNNGV. This CDR3 spans 12 amino acids. The ends were cut back, 4 bases at V and 10 bases at J, with 11 bases in the middle. The CDR3: CASSSDRTEQFF. The CDR3 DNA follows: TGTGCCAGCAGCTCAGACAGGACGGAGCAGTTCTTC.

The chain couples TRBV2 to TRBJ1-2, with D possibly matching TRBD1 (5 bases). The V gene's germline CDR1 is SNHLY and CDR2 FYNNEI. CDR3 length: 14 residues. Trimming took 10 bases from V and 3 from J, leaving 18 bases between them. The CDR3, as DNA: TGTGCCACCCAACCCGGGGGGGACCACTATGGCTACACCTTC. The encoded protein is CATQPGGDHYGYTF.

A few counts support this clone. This chain links TRBV2 with TRBJ1-1; D not certain. Germline V gene sequence: CDR1 SNHLY, CDR2 FYNNEI. Trimming removed 6 bases from V and 0 bases from J, with 11 bases in between. The CDR3 covers 14 residues. The CDR3 loop is CASRSGILNTEAFF. In DNA, the CDR3 is TGTGCCAGCAGGAGTGGGATCCTGAACACTGAAGCTTTCTTT.

This clone was counted only a few times. The chain carries TRBV10-2 and TRBJ1-5; D call uncertain. V was trimmed by 4 bases and J by 2 bases, leaving 12 bases between them. Germline V gene sequence: CDR1 WSHSY, CDR2 SAAADI. The CDR3 loop spans 15 amino acids. Here the CDR3 reads CASSAVSTGNQPQHF. The CDR3 coding sequence is TGCGCCAGCAGTGCCGTCTCGACCGGCAATCAGCCCCAGCATTTT.

V usage is TRBV7-9 and J usage is TRBJ1-2; D might be TRBD1 (5 bases). The length of the CDR3 is 17 residues. V lost 4 bases to trimming and J lost 1 base, with 19 bases between them. Germline CDR1 SEHNR, CDR2 FQNEAQ (reference sequence). The CDR3 region is CASSYGSRQSYNYGYTF. CDR3 coding DNA: TGTGCCAGCAGCTACGGATCTAGACAGTCCTATAACTATGGCTACACCTTC. Using reference TRBV7-9 and TRBJ1-2 for the parts outside the CDR3, the full variable domain is DTGVSQNPRHKITKRGQNVTFRCDPISEHNRLYWYRQTLGQGPEFLTYFQNEAQLEKSRLLSDRFSAERPKGSFSTLEIQRTEQGDSAMYLCASSYGSRQSYNYGYTFGSGTRLTVV.

This clone has a single count. The rearrangement uses TRBV29-1 and TRBJ2-5, with D possibly TRBD2 on 5 matching bases. This CDR3 comprises 13 residues. CDR1 and CDR2 (germline): SQVTM, ANQGSEA. V lost 3 bases, J lost 1 base, and 9 bases lay in between. Here the CDR3 reads CSVERAPQETQYF. CDR3 sequence (DNA): TGCAGCGTTGAGAGGGCACCCCAAGAGACCCAGTACTTC.

This clone was picked up one time. The rearrangement joins TRBV7-9 to TRBJ2-5; D is unclear. CDR3 size: 15 residues. Germline loops: CDR1 SEHNR, CDR2 FQNEAQ (reference sequence). V dropped 1 base and J dropped 4 bases, with 13 bases sitting between them. The CDR3 protein is CASSLGAFEGETQYF. For the CDR3, the DNA is TGTGCCAGCAGCTTAGGGGCCTTCGAAGGAGAGACCCAGTACTTC.

This sequence joins TRBV29-1 and TRBJ1-2; D is perhaps TRBD1 (5 bases). CDR3 length: 12 amino acids. CDR1 SQVTM and CDR2 ANQGSEA come from the germline V gene. V was cut by 7 bases and J by 3 bases, with 12 bases left in between. DNA of the CDR3: TGCAGCGCTACGACAGCTTACTATGGCTACACCTTC. Translated, it gives CSATTAYYGYTF.

The rearrangement uses TRBV27 and TRBJ2-7; maybe TRBD2 (6 bases). Trimming pared 4 bases from V and 1 base from J, leaving 11 bases between. Per the germline V gene, CDR1 is MNHEY and CDR2 is SMNVEV (reference sequence). The CDR3 has 14 amino acids. The CDR3 region has the DNA TGTGCCAGCAGTTCCGGGACTTATTCCTACGAGCAGTACTTC. This encodes CASSSGTYSYEQYF.

The chain has TRBV7-2 and TRBJ1-2; TRBD1 aligns across 10 bases. This CDR3 is 15 amino acids long. Germline loops: CDR1 SGHTA, CDR2 FQGNSA. The J segment lost 2 bases and the V segment lost 2 bases, leaving 2 bases of the junction unmatched. CDR3 bases: TGTGCCAGCAGCTTACAGACAGGGGGCAACTATGGCTACACCTTC. Protein product: CASSLQTGGNYGYTF.

The V call is TRBV30, the J call TRBJ1-5; 7 nucleotides line up with TRBD1. This CDR3 comprises 14 residues. Per the germline V gene, CDR1 is GTSNPN and CDR2 is SVGIG (reference sequence). Unmatched junction bases numbered 11, after V lost 3 bases and J lost 9 bases. CDR3 sequence reads: CAWSPQGMLRPQHF. The CDR3 DNA reads as TGTGCCTGGAGCCCACAGGGGATGTTACGGCCCCAGCATTTT.

The gene calls are TRBV5-1 and TRBJ2-7, with 15 positions matching TRBD2. This CDR3 region has 16 residues. Germline CDR1 is SGHRS and CDR2 is YFSETQ. With 6 bases clipped from V and 0 bases from J, the junction kept 4 bases outside the gene matches. In DNA form, the CDR3 reads TGCGCCAGCAACCCGGGACTAGCGGGGGGCTCCTACGAGCAGTACTTC. Its translation is CASNPGLAGGSYEQYF.

This clone came up many times. This rearrangement joins TRBV29-1 to TRBJ1-2; D gene ambiguous. Germline CDR1 SQVTM, CDR2 ANQGSEA. The ends were cut back, 3 bases at V and 0 bases at J, with 8 bases in the middle. CDR3 length: 13 residues. The CDR3 nucleotides read TGCAGCGTTGACGGGAACACTAACTATGGCTACACCTTC. Translating it yields CSVDGNTNYGYTF. Using reference TRBV29-1 and TRBJ1-2 for the parts outside the CDR3, the full variable domain is SAVISQKPSRDICQRGTSLTIQCQVDSQVTMMFWYRQQPGQSLTLIATANQGSEATYESGFVIDKFPISRPNLTFSTLTVSNMSPEDSSIYLCSVDGNTNYGYTFGSGTRLTVV.

The V call is TRBV7-2, the J call TRBJ1-1; D is unclear. CDR1 is SGHTA and CDR2 is FQGNSA in the germline V gene. Deletions cut 5 bases from V and 3 bases from J, with 10 bases between. There are 13 residues in the CDR3. As DNA, the CDR3 is TGTGCCAGCAGCCCCCCTTTTGACACTGAAGCTTTCTTT. Translation gives CASSPPFDTEAFF.

The chain carries TRBV30 and TRBJ1-2; the match to TRBD1 covers 9 bases. This CDR3 is built from 12 residues. The V and J ends lost 6 bases and 7 bases, in that order; junction bases with no gene match: 6. Germline V gene lookup returns CDR1 GTSNPN and CDR2 SVGIG (reference sequence). CDR3 region: CACFDRGFGYTF. CDR3 bases: TGTGCCTGTTTCGACAGGGGGTTTGGCTACACCTTC.

CDR3 coding DNA: TGTGCCACCAGCAGAGATCTGAGCTTCGAAGCTTTCTTT. Amino acid sequence: CATSRDLSFEAFF. This sequence joins TRBV15 and TRBJ1-1, with D hard to call. Germline V CDR1 and CDR2: LNHNV, YYDKDF (reference sequence). This CDR3 has 13 residues. Trimming pared 0 bases from V and 8 bases from J, leaving 10 bases between.

The chain employs TRBV7-2 and TRBJ1-2; perhaps TRBD1 as D (5 bases). The V gene lost 7 bases and the J gene lost 5 bases, with 17 bases spanning the gap. The CDR3 sequence is 14 residues long. The germline V gene encodes CDR1 SGHTA and CDR2 FQGNSA. The CDR3 DNA reads as TGTGCCAGCATGGCGGGAGGGGCAGGGTATGGCTACACCTTC. Residues: CASMAGGAGYGYTF.

The chain couples TRBV5-6 to TRBJ1-5; TRBD1 agrees at 10 bases. The CDR3 is made up of 18 amino acids. V was clipped by 1 base and J by 0 bases; unmatched bases: 7. Per the germline V gene, CDR1 is SGHDT and CDR2 is YYEEEE. In DNA, the CDR3 is TGTGCCAGCAGCTTGAGGAGGACAGGGGGATTTAGCAATCAGCCCCAGCATTTT. It yields the protein CASSLRRTGGFSNQPQHF. The full variable domain, rest sourced from reference TRBV5-6 and TRBJ1-5, is DAGVTQSPTHLIKTRGQQVTLRCSPKSGHDTVSWYQQALGQGPQFIFQYYEEEERQRGNFPDRFSGHQFPNYSSELNVNALLLGDSALYLCASSLRRTGGFSNQPQHFGDGTRLSIL.

A word on this clone: At one end, the junction sequence differs from germline, possibly due to a read error. The chain employs TRBV6-5 and TRBJ1-2; possibly TRBD1 for D (6 bases). CDR1 is MNHEY and CDR2 is SVGAGI in the germline V gene. The CDR3 sequence is 11 residues long. CDR3 residues: CASSNGGRAFF. CDR3 bases: TGTGCCAGCAGTAATGGGGGCAGGGCCTTCTTC.

This sequence joins TRBV14 and TRBJ2-3; D is uncertain. V lost 4 bases, J lost 6 bases, and 8 bases lay in between. The CDR3 extends over 12 amino acids. Germline CDR1 SGHDN, CDR2 FVKESK. CDR3 sequence: CASSLQPDTQYF. The CDR3, as DNA: TGTGCCAGCAGCCTCCAGCCGGATACGCAGTATTTT.

The J gene is TRBJ1-1, the V gene TRBV11-3; possibly TRBD1 for D (5 bases). V lost 1 base and J lost 5, with 14 bases in between. Germline lookup yields CDR1 SGHNT and CDR2 YENEEA. CDR3 length equals 15 residues. CDR3 protein: CASSLVTAPGTEAFF. The DNA of the CDR3 is TGTGCCAGCAGCTTAGTGACAGCACCGGGGACTGAAGCTTTCTTT. The whole variable domain, filled in from reference TRBV11-3 and TRBJ1-1, reads EAGVVQSPRYKIIEKKQPVAFWCNPISGHNTLYWYLQNLGQGPELLIRYENEEAVDDSQLPKDRFSAERLKGVDSTLKIQPAELGDSAVYLCASSLVTAPGTEAFFGQGTRLTVV.

The CDR3 is CASSPAGDTQYF. In DNA, the CDR3 is TGTGCCAGCAGCCCCGCGGGAGATACGCAGTATTTT. This chain uses TRBV7-3 with TRBJ2-3, with D possibly TRBD2 on 5 matching bases. Per germline, CDR1 SGHTA and CDR2 FQGTGA. The CDR3 contains 12 residues. The V end lost 5 bases, the J end lost 5 bases, and 8 bases lay between the germline ends.

The CDR3 DNA follows: TGTGCCAGCAGTGGCGGGGGTTCACTTGGAGGCTACACCTTC. It yields the protein CASSGGGSLGGYTF. J is TRBJ1-2 and V is TRBV27, with D perhaps TRBD1 (5 bases). Trimming cost V 5 bases and J 8 bases, with 18 bases left between them. The CDR3 loop spans 14 amino acids. Germline V gives CDR1 MNHEY, CDR2 SMNVEV (reference sequence).

Worth noting for this clone: Distinct nucleotide sequences in the sample also encode this CDR3. The rearrangement uses TRBV29-1 and TRBJ1-1, with D possibly TRBD1 on 6 matching bases. Trimming shortened V by 4 bases and J by 1 base, and 7 bases separated the two germline ends. The germline V gene has CDR1 SQVTM and CDR2 ANQGSEA. The CDR3 totals 12 residues. This CDR3 is CSVGDKNTEAFF. The CDR3 nucleotides read TGCAGCGTTGGGGACAAGAACACTGAAGCTTTCTTT.

The chain couples TRBV15 to TRBJ2-3; D may be TRBD2 (6 bases). Germline V gene lookup returns CDR1 LNHNV and CDR2 YYDKDF (reference sequence). This CDR3 is 14 amino acids long. Trimming removed 3 bases at V and 8 bases at J, with 15 bases between. In DNA, the CDR3 is TGTGCCACCAGCAGCCCCGGGGGTGGAGGTACGCAGTATTTT. Translation gives CATSSPGGGGTQYF.

J is TRBJ2-3 and V is TRBV27; TRBD2 might be the D (6 bases). The CDR3 loop spans 18 amino acids. Trimming pared 0 bases from V and 4 bases from J, leaving 20 bases between. CDR1 is MNHEY, CDR2 SMNVEV, per germline (reference sequence). The CDR3 coding sequence is TGTGCCAGCAGTTTATCCCCACGGGCGGGGCAGCCTCCAGATACGCAGTATTTT. This translates into CASSLSPRAGQPPDTQYF.

The rearrangement links TRBV5-4 to TRBJ2-2, with D maybe TRBD2 (5 bases). The CDR3 runs to 16 residues. Germline V CDR1 and CDR2: SGHNT, YYREEE (reference sequence). Trimming removed 0 bases from V and 5 bases from J, with 14 bases in between. DNA for the CDR3: TGTGCCAGCAGCTTGGCCAAGCGGCAGGCAACCGGGGAGCTGTTTTTT. Residues: CASSLAKRQATGELFF.

The chain uses TRBV5-6 and TRBJ2-6; 10 bases line up with TRBD1. The CDR3 has 17 residues. Germline CDR1 is SGHDT and CDR2 is YYEEEE. V shed 4 bases and J 0 bases; nucleotides not matched to a gene: 4. Here the CDR3 DNA reads TGTGCCAGCAGCCAAGGGGACAGGGGCTCTGGGGCCAACGTCCTGACTTTC. Translated, it gives CASSQGDRGSGANVLTF.

The J gene is TRBJ2-7, the V gene TRBV5-1; D is possibly TRBD2 (5 bases). Germline-derived CDR1 and CDR2 are SGHRS and YFSETQ. This CDR3 contains 18 residues. V shed 1 base and J shed 3 bases, with 23 bases lying between them. The CDR3 is CASSLKWSVKGDDYEQYF. The DNA for the CDR3 is TGCGCCAGCAGCTTGAAGTGGTCCGTAAAGGGAGACGACTACGAGCAGTACTTC.

V gene TRBV29-1 combines with J gene TRBJ1-1; D is perhaps TRBD1 (5 bases). The CDR3 has 12 residues. Trimming pared 4 bases from V and 5 bases from J, leaving 11 bases between. Germline V gene data show CDR1 as SQVTM and CDR2 as ANQGSEA. In nucleotides, the CDR3 is TGCAGCGTTGCCCGCGGGGGTACTGAAGCTTTCTTT. Translation gives CSVARGGTEAFF.

This chain joins TRBV2 and TRBJ1-1, with TRBD1 as a possible D gene (6 bases). The CDR3 runs to 14 residues. CDR1 and CDR2 from the germline V gene are SNHLY and FYNNEI. V shed 7 bases and J shed 1 base, with 13 bases lying between them. The CDR3 sequence: CASMEGGKNTEAFF. The DNA for the CDR3 is TGTGCCAGCATGGAAGGGGGGAAGAACACTGAAGCTTTCTTT.

In this sample, this clone turned up many times. This sequence joins TRBV4-3 and TRBJ2-1; 7 nucleotides agree with TRBD1. Germline V CDR1 and CDR2: LGHNA, YSLEER. Trimming at V came to 4 bases and at J to 8 bases, leaving 8 bases not matched to a gene. This CDR3 comprises 14 residues. CDR3 nucleotide sequence: TGCGCCAGCAGCCTCCGGACAGGTTGGGATGAGCAGTTCTTC. This sequence encodes CASSLRTGWDEQFF.